This note documents a single TCR beta chain sequence. Its matching antigen is unknown. Using its own MiXCR run on the 5' RACE reads, TCRdb lists one record per CDR3 protein. The table shows about 560,000 distinct CDR3 sequences, with less than 25% occurring only once. These data belong to a study of T-cell memory formation after mild COVID-19. The study's findings and limits: CD4+ clones that contracted lay mainly in CM and EM; CD8+ ones lay in EMRA.

The receptor's source is an adult woman who had mild COVID-19 (a few samples of this study predate the infection). Cell type and time point are not known. The sequenced sample was PBMCs or a T cell subset sorted from them (not recorded which).

CDR3 loop: CASSKAGEGNEQFF. In DNA form, the CDR3 reads TGTGCCAGCAGCAAAGCAGGGGAGGGGAATGAGCAGTTCTTC. The chain couples TRBV21-1 to TRBJ2-1; the DNA was not compared with TRBD2, the D call given in the table. TRBV21-1 has pseudogene status. The CDR3 is 14 residues long.